This TCR beta chain appears in the sequencing data of a study of blood T cell repertoires in COVID-19. For the study at large: Collection of acute and convalescent COVID-19 samples took place in the United States, Italy and Spain. Sources were T cells, B-cell-depleted T cells, or PBMCs; the material itself was cDNA or gDNA.

Germline V lookup: CDR1 KGHSH, CDR2 LQKENI. The CDR3 spans 14 residues. Deletions cut 3 bases from V and 4 bases from J, with 11 bases between. Original analysis: It was from reference gene primer amplification that nucleated cell counts were estimated. Assay used: immunoSEQ multiplex PCR; TCRdb lists only in-frame clones, some missing. That table supplies the V and J calls and clone size; D and trimming were determined from the DNA. This sample has 28,000 or so clones, with roughly 90% found just once. The chain uses TRBV18 and TRBJ2-3; D ambiguous. The clonotype originates from a human donor in a cohort sampled during active COVID-19. The sequenced sample was peripheral blood. Written as DNA, the CDR3 is TGTGCCAGCTCACCTCCTTCGAGAGCAGATACGCAGTATTTT. Its translation: CASSPPSRADTQYF.